This TCR beta chain was sequenced during a study of blood T cells in healthy people across ages. A second 7 to 11 cycle PCR used barcoded and J-beta primers. With 12 random nucleotides, a template-switch adaptor tagged each individual cDNA molecule. MiXCR, run by TCRdb on the 5' RACE reads, gives a single entry per CDR3 protein. The profile covers 800,000 or so distinct CDR3 sequences, with 20% to 25% appearing a single time and 3% to 4.5% taken by the ten largest. This clonotype has only a few counts. A much larger clone differs from this one at a single base, so this may be a read error. Extraction of total RNA produced a minimum of 5 micrograms from each sample. Looked up from germline, CDR1 is SQVTM and CDR2 is ANQGSEA. The CDR3 contains 15 residues. In addition, the sample was reused for a study of T cells of mothers and their children. That publication notes: Researchers put all of the extracted RNA into cDNA synthesis, using around 1.5 ug per 15 ul. From each mother came over 9.5 million TCR beta CDR3 reads, and from each child came a few million.

The receptor comes from a boy aged 10-17 years in good health. This rearrangement joins TRBV29-1 to TRBJ2-5; 9 nucleotides align to TRBD1. Input material: blood. The CDR3 region has the DNA TGCTGCGTTGCTGGTGGGACAGGGCGGCAAGAGACCCAGTACTTC. Amino acid sequence: CCVAGGTGRQETQYF. The variable domain in full, completed from reference TRBV29-1 and TRBJ2-5, reads SAVISQKPSRDICQRGTSLTIQCQVDSQVTMMFWYRQQPGQSLTLIATANQGSEATYESGFVIDKFPISRPNLTFSTLTVSNMSPEDSSIYLCCVAGGTGRQETQYFGPGTRLLVL.